This TCR beta chain was identified in a study of T cells in Graves' hyperthyroidism and ophthalmopathy. Looking at the study overall: Sampling of peripheral blood happened at initial diagnosis, prior to any treatment. Findings and limits, study-wide: Prediction of ophthalmopathy progression came a median approximately 6 months pre-onset.

The CDR3 is made up of 14 amino acids. Germline CDR1 is SGHVS and CDR2 is FQNEAQ. V was pared by 2 bases and J by 1 base, with 8 bases between. Blood was obtained at the first hyperthyroidism diagnosis, which preceded any ophthalmopathy symptoms. PBMCs stemmed from approximately 10 ml fresh peripheral blood. There were TCR beta CDR3 regions amplified from RNA transcripts. A set of HTBI primers served as the primers for a first-round RT-PCR of the TCR CDR3. Using its own MiXCR run on the multiplex PCR reads, TCRdb lists one record per CDR3 protein. The sample has 690,000 or so distinct CDR3 sequences; about 19% are singletons. Ten or more counts support this clonotype. The antigen is unknown.

The chain links TRBV7-8 to TRBJ1-1; no definite D call. The receptor was derived from a woman between 50 and 59 years old with Graves' hyperthyroidism that later progressed to Graves' ophthalmopathy. Sequences were obtained from blood. This CDR3 is CASSLREANTEAFF. The CDR3 DNA follows: TGTGCCAGCAGCTTACGGGAGGCGAACACTGAAGCTTTCTTT.